This T cell receptor (beta chain) appears in the sequencing data of a study of blood T cell repertoires in COVID-19 (dated by TCRdb to about 2020). Concerning the study at large: Samples from collaborators originated in the United States, Italy and Spain and spanned both the acute and convalescent phases of COVID-19. The material from the prospective study consisted of cDNA or gDNA derived from T cells, B-cell-depleted T cells, or PBMCs. Deeply sampled blood TCRbeta repertoires from subjects exposed to, actively infected with, or recovered from COVID-19 were included in the dataset. The repertoires were released in a freely available public database meant as a resource for research on the immune response to SARS-CoV-2. Samples came from the ongoing ImmuneRACE study (first 160 participants) plus 1,254 subjects from 6 global collaborators. Nearly every sample came with metadata listing a de-identified subject ID, COVID-19 status, age in years and sex. Where available, HLA class I and class II types were taken from metadata supplied by the sample provider and were not determined by assay-based typing.

V is pruned by 3 bases and J by 0 bases, leaving 1 base of the junction without a gene match. Based on the germline V gene, the CDR1 and CDR2 sequences are SGHRS and YFSETQ. The CDR3 covers 14 residues, taking in both the cysteine and the phenylalanine. Of all the DNA, just the CDR3 is kept, 42 bases in frame from base 1. Beyond this particular receptor, the publication reports: The amount of clinical and demographic metadata varied by source and participant and was provided uncurated.

Turning to this clone: Its antigen is currently not known. No much larger clonotype is one base removed from it; base qualities were not supplied.

The immunoSEQ Assay, a bias-controlled multiplex PCR, was used to amplify TCRbeta CDR3 regions from genomic DNA. The study's own analysis went as follows. The number of nucleated cells in each sample was estimated from the amplification of reference gene primers within the assay. Sequence reads were collapsed and filtered to measure the absolute abundance of every unique TCRbeta CDR3 rearrangement. For each sample, productive Simpson clonality was calculated as the square root of Simpson's diversity index across productive rearrangements. TCRdb provides this immuneACCESS table in a form limited to in-frame rearrangements. Some clones are lacking; in checked studies, under half of them reflect an unresolved V gene, and why the rest are absent is not known. V, J and clone size are taken as reported in that table, and D and trimming were inferred from the DNA itself. This sample comprises 80,000 or so clones, 88% of them detected only once. The ten largest clonotypes hold around 9.8% of the sample.

The collaborating institutions used their own protocols to collect whole blood in K2EDTA tubes. For TCRbeta analysis, collaborators shipped samples in one of three forms: frozen whole blood, isolated PBMCs, or DNA extracted from either of those sample types. The sequence derives from a human donor in a cohort sampled during active COVID-19. What was sequenced was peripheral blood. The V and J genes are TRBV5-1 and TRBJ2-3, and TRBD1 aligns with 7 junction nucleotides. In nucleotide form, the sequence is TGCGCCAGCAGCTCGGGACAGAGCACAGATACGCAGTATTTT. It encodes CASSSGQSTDTQYF.